A single sample gave rise to the 19 T cell receptor beta chains below, sequenced in a study of CD8 T cells in Susac syndrome (dated by TCRdb to between 2018 and 2020). The library came from the immunoSEQ multiplex PCR assay. RNA was extracted using the RNeasy kit, and roughly 0.45 to 1 microgram was reverse transcribed with random hexamers. TCRdb trimmed the raw reads at Q25, called clones with MiXCR and kept productive beta chains. Here each entry gathers all rows of one CDR3 protein and keeps the most common genes and DNA. The sample yields 170,000 or so distinct CDR3 sequences; more than 95% were counted once. The top ten clonotypes cover around 0.12% of the sample. Sequences were obtained from CD4+ T cells from PBMCs. All receptors derive from a human donor with Susac syndrome.

The genes are TRBV7-9 and TRBJ1-5; 7 positions agree with TRBD1. V lost 5 bases, J lost 0 bases, and 4 bases stayed unmatched. Per the germline V gene, CDR1 is SEHNR and CDR2 is FQNEAQ (reference sequence). The CDR3 has 15 amino acids. The CDR3 here is CASSNWDSSNQPQHF. Written as DNA, the CDR3 is TGTGCCAGCAGCAACTGGGACAGTAGCAATCAGCCCCAGCATTTT. Combining the CDR3 with reference TRBV7-9 and TRBJ1-5 gives the whole variable domain DTGVSQNPRHKITKRGQNVTFRCDPISEHNRLYWYRQTLGQGPEFLTYFQNEAQLEKSRLLSDRFSAERPKGSFSTLEIQRTEQGDSAMYLCASSNWDSSNQPQHFGDGTRLSIL.

The V call is TRBV7-3, the J call TRBJ2-5, with D perhaps matching TRBD1 or TRBD2 (5 bases each). CDR3 length equals 14 residues. V was cut by 5 bases and J by 4 bases, with 14 bases left in between. CDR1 SGHTA and CDR2 FQGTGA come from the germline V gene. The CDR3 loop is CASSPHGGLETQYF. The CDR3 DNA follows: TGTGCCAGCAGCCCACATGGGGGTTTAGAGACCCAGTACTTC.

The CDR3 DNA reads TGTGCCAGCAGTCCGGGACTAGGATCTACCGAGCAGTTCTTC. Its protein is CASSPGLGSTEQFF. The V gene is TRBV12-3 or TRBV12-4, the J gene TRBJ2-1, with 8 bases identical to TRBD2. Trimming cost V 5 bases and J 10 bases; bases outside gene matches: 10. This CDR3 has 14 residues.

This chain connects TRBV6-5 to TRBJ2-7; D may be TRBD1 or TRBD2 (5 bases each). V was clipped by 4 bases and J by 3 bases, with 19 bases between them. This CDR3 is built from 16 residues. Per the germline V gene, CDR1 is MNHEY and CDR2 is SVGAGI. CDR3: CASSSPGATSYYEQYF. CDR3 bases: TGTGCCAGCAGTTCCCCCGGGGCAACTAGTTACTACGAGCAGTACTTC.

The rearrangement uses TRBV4-3 and TRBJ2-7; no definite D call. The germline CDR1 and CDR2 sequences are LGHNA and YSLEER. V shed 0 bases and J shed 2 bases, with 11 bases lying between them. This CDR3 is 15 amino acids long. The CDR3 DNA reads TGCGCCAGCAGCCAAGAATCCCGGTCCACCTACGAGCAGTACTTC. Protein product: CASSQESRSTYEQYF.

The chain couples TRBV24-1 to TRBJ1-2; TRBD1 might be the D (6 bases). The CDR3 length is 13 residues. The germline gives CDR1 KGHDR, CDR2 SFDVKD. The V end lost 3 bases, the J end lost 7 bases, and 11 bases lay between the germline ends. CDR3 sequence: CATSDAQGFGYTF. The CDR3 nucleotides are TGTGCCACCAGTGATGCACAGGGTTTTGGCTACACCTTC.

A single count supports this clonotype. This likely comes from a read error, as the CDR3 has no conserved phenylalanine or tryptophan at its end. The chain joins TRBV20-1 to TRBJ2-2; 10 bases agree with TRBD2. This CDR3 spans 14 amino acids. V lost 4 bases and J lost 5; bases outside the gene matches: 4. Germline V gene data show CDR1 as DFQATT and CDR2 as SNEGSKA (reference sequence). CDR3 amino acids: CSAKLAGVTGELFV. The DNA of the CDR3 is TGCAGTGCTAAGCTAGCGGGGGTGACCGGGGAGCTGTTTGTT.

The chain couples TRBV29-1 to TRBJ2-7; unclear D gene. The CDR3 loop spans 12 amino acids. Germline V gives CDR1 SQVTM, CDR2 ANQGSEA. The V end was cut by 6 bases, the J end by 2 bases, with 11 bases between. Here the CDR3 reads CSVRTAPYEQYF. CDR3 nucleotides: TGCAGCGTAAGGACGGCCCCCTACGAGCAGTACTTC.

The chain joins TRBV9 to TRBJ2-1; 8 bases line up with TRBD1. CDR1 and CDR2 (germline): SGDLS, YYNGEE. This CDR3 has 15 amino acids. The V gene end was trimmed by 0 bases and the J gene end by 6 bases; junction bases not matched to a gene: 5. In DNA, the CDR3 is TGTGCCAGCAGCGTAGGGACAGGGCCAGTCAATGAGCAGTTCTTC. The encoded protein is CASSVGTGPVNEQFF.

This chain joins TRBV20-1 and TRBJ1-2, with D maybe TRBD1 (5 bases). From germline, CDR1 is DFQATT and CDR2 SNEGSKA (reference sequence). The CDR3 has 12 amino acids. Between the trimmed V and J ends, which lost 3 bases and 7 bases, there was a span of 12 bases. CDR3 nucleotide sequence: TGCAGTGCTAGGGAGGGGCCGTTTGGCTACACCTTC. Protein product: CSAREGPFGYTF.

The V and J genes are TRBV20-1 and TRBJ1-5; D remains unclear. This CDR3 region has 11 residues. Germline assignment: CDR1 DFQATT and CDR2 SNEGSKA (reference sequence). Deletions cut 3 bases from V and 9 bases from J, with 9 bases between. CDR3 region: CSARNLSPQHF. CDR3 nucleotides: TGCAGTGCTAGGAATCTTTCGCCCCAGCATTTT.

J is TRBJ1-2 and V is TRBV5-4; D gene unclear. The length of the CDR3 is 14 residues. The ends were cut back, 5 bases at V and 4 bases at J, with 15 bases in the middle. Germline V lookup: CDR1 SGHNT, CDR2 YYREEE (reference sequence). For the CDR3, the DNA is TGTGCCAGCAGTCTTCTGGGTTTCGGCTATGGCTACACCTTC. This encodes CASSLLGFGYGYTF. The full variable domain, rest sourced from reference TRBV5-4 and TRBJ1-2, is ETGVTQSPTHLIKTRGQQVTLRCSSQSGHNTVSWYQQALGQGPQFIFQYYREEENGRGNFPPRFSGLQFPNYSSELNVNALELDDSALYLCASSLLGFGYGYTFGSGTRLTVV.

This rearrangement joins TRBV4-1 to TRBJ1-1; D not certain. This CDR3 has 14 residues. V was clipped by 1 base and J by 8 bases, with 14 bases between them. The germline V gene encodes CDR1 MGHRA and CDR2 YSYEKL. The CDR3 nucleotides are TGCGCCAGCAGCCAAGTTCCCGGGCCCAAGGAAGCTTTCTTT. Its translation is CASSQVPGPKEAFF.

The chain recombines TRBV7-9 with TRBJ2-6, with 10 bases that match TRBD2. Trimming removed 0 bases from V and 4 bases from J; junction bases left unmatched: 9. The CDR3 loop spans 19 amino acids. CDR1 is SEHNR and CDR2 is FQNEAQ in the germline V gene (reference sequence). The CDR3 DNA reads as TGTGCCAGCAGCTTAGCGCGGCTAGCGGGAGTTCCCGGGGCCAACGTCCTGACTTTC. Encoded protein: CASSLARLAGVPGANVLTF.

V usage is TRBV3-1 and J usage is TRBJ2-2; a weak D match, TRBD1 (6 bases). Germline CDR1 LGHDT, CDR2 YNNKEL (reference sequence). The CDR3 loop spans 16 amino acids. Trimming shortened V by 2 bases and J by 7 bases, and 17 bases separated the two germline ends. The CDR3 DNA reads as TGTGCCAGCAGCCAACCACAGGGCGGTGCTTTCGGGGAGCTGTTTTTT. Protein sequence: CASSQPQGGAFGELFF.

The V call is TRBV28, the J call TRBJ1-5; 9 bases are a match to TRBD1. With V trimmed by 3 bases and J by 3 bases, 3 bases remained unmatched. The V gene's germline CDR1 is MDHEN and CDR2 SYDVKM. This CDR3 region has 15 residues. CDR3 DNA sequence: TGTGCCAGCAGTTTCGGGGACAGGGACAATCAGCCCCAGCATTTT. This gives the protein CASSFGDRDNQPQHF.

The rearrangement links TRBV29-1 to TRBJ2-5; D unresolved. With 5 bases removed from V and 5 bases from J, the gap between germline ends came to 12 bases. The CDR3 has 12 amino acids. CDR1 and CDR2 from the germline V gene are SQVTM and ANQGSEA. The CDR3: CSVLGPWETQYF. The CDR3 DNA reads TGCAGCGTTCTAGGGCCTTGGGAGACCCAGTACTTC. The full variable domain, its missing parts supplied by reference TRBV29-1 and TRBJ2-5, is SAVISQKPSRDICQRGTSLTIQCQVDSQVTMMFWYRQQPGQSLTLIATANQGSEATYESGFVIDKFPISRPNLTFSTLTVSNMSPEDSSIYLCSVLGPWETQYFGPGTRLLVL.

CDR3 sequence (DNA): TGTGCCACCAGCAAGAAGAACACTGAAGCTTTCTTT. Protein product: CATSKKNTEAFF. The chain is built from TRBV15 and TRBJ1-1, with D unclear. Between the trimmed V and J ends, which lost 4 bases and 1 base, there was a span of 4 bases. The CDR3 totals 12 residues. Germline lookup yields CDR1 LNHNV and CDR2 YYDKDF (reference sequence). The variable domain in full, with the rest retrieved from reference TRBV15 and TRBJ1-1, is DAMVIQNPRYQVTQFGKPVTLSCSQTLNHNVMYWYQQKSSQAPKLLFHYYDKDFNNEADTPDNFQSRRPNTSFCFLDIRSPGLGDTAMYLCATSKKNTEAFFGQGTRLTVV.

This chain connects TRBV18 to TRBJ1-5; no reliable D call. The length of the CDR3 is 14 residues. Germline V gene lookup returns CDR1 KGHSH and CDR2 LQKENI. Trimming removed 6 bases from V and 1 base from J, with 10 bases in between. In DNA form, the CDR3 reads TGTGCCAGCTCTTCAGCCGCGAGCAATCAGCCCCAGCATTTT. This gives the protein CASSSAASNQPQHF.